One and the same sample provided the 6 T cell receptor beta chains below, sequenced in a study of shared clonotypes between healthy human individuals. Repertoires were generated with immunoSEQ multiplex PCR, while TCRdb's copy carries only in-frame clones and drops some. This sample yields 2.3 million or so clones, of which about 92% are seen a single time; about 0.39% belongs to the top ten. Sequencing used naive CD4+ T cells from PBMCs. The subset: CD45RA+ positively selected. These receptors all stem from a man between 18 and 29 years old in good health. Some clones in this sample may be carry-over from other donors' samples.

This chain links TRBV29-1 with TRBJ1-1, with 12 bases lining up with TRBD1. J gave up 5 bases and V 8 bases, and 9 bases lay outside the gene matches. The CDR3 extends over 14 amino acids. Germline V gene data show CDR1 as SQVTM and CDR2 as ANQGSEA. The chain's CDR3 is CSLRDRGPGTEAFF. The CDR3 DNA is TGCAGCCTCCGGGACAGGGGGCCGGGGACTGAAGCTTTCTTT.

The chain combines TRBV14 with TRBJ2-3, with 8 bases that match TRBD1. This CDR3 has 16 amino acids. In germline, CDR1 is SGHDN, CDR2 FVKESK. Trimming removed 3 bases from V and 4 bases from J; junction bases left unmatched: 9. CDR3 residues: CASSHPQGARPDTQYF. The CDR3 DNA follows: TGTGCCAGCAGCCACCCGCAGGGGGCGAGGCCAGATACGCAGTATTTT.

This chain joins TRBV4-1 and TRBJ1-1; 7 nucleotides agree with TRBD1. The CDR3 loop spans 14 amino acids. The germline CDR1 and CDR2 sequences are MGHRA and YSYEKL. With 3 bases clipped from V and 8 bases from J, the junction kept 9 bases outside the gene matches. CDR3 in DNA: TGCGCCAGCAGCCATCCCCCATCGGGACAGGAAGCTTTCTTT. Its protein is CASSHPPSGQEAFF.

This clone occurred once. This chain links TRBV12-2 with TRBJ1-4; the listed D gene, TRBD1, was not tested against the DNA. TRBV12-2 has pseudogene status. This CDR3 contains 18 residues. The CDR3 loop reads CASRLHATGETTNEKLFF. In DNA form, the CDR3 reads TGTGCAAGTCGCCTCCACGCCACAGGGGAGACAACTAATGAAAAACTGTTTTTT.

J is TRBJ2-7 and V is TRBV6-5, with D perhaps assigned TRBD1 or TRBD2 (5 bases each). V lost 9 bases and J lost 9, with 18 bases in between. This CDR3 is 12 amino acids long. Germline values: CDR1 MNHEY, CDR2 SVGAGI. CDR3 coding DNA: TGTGCCAGTACCTCCCGAGGGGCTAGGCAGTACTTC. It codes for CASTSRGARQYF.

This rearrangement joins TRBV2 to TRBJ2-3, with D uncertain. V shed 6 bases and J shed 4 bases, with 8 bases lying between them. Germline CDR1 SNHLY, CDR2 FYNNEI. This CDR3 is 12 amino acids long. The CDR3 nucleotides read TGTGCCAGCAGGGGTTTATCAGATACGCAGTATTTT. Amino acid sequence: CASRGLSDTQYF.